This TCR beta chain was captured by sequencing in a study of blood T cell repertoires in COVID-19. Clones were read by immunoSEQ multiplex PCR, and TCRdb kept only the in-frame ones, dropping some. The sample contains around 46,000 clones, approximately 85% of which appear only once. After removal of 6 bases from V and 7 bases from J, the junction contained 0 bases not matched to a gene. The CDR3 totals 12 residues. The sequenced sample consisted of peripheral blood. The sequence came from a human donor in a cohort sampled during active COVID-19. The J gene is TRBJ2-1, the V gene TRBV12-3 or TRBV12-4; 10 bases match TRBD1. In nucleotides, the CDR3 is TGTGCCAGCAGGGACAGGGGGAATGAGCAGTTCTTC. This encodes CASRDRGNEQFF.